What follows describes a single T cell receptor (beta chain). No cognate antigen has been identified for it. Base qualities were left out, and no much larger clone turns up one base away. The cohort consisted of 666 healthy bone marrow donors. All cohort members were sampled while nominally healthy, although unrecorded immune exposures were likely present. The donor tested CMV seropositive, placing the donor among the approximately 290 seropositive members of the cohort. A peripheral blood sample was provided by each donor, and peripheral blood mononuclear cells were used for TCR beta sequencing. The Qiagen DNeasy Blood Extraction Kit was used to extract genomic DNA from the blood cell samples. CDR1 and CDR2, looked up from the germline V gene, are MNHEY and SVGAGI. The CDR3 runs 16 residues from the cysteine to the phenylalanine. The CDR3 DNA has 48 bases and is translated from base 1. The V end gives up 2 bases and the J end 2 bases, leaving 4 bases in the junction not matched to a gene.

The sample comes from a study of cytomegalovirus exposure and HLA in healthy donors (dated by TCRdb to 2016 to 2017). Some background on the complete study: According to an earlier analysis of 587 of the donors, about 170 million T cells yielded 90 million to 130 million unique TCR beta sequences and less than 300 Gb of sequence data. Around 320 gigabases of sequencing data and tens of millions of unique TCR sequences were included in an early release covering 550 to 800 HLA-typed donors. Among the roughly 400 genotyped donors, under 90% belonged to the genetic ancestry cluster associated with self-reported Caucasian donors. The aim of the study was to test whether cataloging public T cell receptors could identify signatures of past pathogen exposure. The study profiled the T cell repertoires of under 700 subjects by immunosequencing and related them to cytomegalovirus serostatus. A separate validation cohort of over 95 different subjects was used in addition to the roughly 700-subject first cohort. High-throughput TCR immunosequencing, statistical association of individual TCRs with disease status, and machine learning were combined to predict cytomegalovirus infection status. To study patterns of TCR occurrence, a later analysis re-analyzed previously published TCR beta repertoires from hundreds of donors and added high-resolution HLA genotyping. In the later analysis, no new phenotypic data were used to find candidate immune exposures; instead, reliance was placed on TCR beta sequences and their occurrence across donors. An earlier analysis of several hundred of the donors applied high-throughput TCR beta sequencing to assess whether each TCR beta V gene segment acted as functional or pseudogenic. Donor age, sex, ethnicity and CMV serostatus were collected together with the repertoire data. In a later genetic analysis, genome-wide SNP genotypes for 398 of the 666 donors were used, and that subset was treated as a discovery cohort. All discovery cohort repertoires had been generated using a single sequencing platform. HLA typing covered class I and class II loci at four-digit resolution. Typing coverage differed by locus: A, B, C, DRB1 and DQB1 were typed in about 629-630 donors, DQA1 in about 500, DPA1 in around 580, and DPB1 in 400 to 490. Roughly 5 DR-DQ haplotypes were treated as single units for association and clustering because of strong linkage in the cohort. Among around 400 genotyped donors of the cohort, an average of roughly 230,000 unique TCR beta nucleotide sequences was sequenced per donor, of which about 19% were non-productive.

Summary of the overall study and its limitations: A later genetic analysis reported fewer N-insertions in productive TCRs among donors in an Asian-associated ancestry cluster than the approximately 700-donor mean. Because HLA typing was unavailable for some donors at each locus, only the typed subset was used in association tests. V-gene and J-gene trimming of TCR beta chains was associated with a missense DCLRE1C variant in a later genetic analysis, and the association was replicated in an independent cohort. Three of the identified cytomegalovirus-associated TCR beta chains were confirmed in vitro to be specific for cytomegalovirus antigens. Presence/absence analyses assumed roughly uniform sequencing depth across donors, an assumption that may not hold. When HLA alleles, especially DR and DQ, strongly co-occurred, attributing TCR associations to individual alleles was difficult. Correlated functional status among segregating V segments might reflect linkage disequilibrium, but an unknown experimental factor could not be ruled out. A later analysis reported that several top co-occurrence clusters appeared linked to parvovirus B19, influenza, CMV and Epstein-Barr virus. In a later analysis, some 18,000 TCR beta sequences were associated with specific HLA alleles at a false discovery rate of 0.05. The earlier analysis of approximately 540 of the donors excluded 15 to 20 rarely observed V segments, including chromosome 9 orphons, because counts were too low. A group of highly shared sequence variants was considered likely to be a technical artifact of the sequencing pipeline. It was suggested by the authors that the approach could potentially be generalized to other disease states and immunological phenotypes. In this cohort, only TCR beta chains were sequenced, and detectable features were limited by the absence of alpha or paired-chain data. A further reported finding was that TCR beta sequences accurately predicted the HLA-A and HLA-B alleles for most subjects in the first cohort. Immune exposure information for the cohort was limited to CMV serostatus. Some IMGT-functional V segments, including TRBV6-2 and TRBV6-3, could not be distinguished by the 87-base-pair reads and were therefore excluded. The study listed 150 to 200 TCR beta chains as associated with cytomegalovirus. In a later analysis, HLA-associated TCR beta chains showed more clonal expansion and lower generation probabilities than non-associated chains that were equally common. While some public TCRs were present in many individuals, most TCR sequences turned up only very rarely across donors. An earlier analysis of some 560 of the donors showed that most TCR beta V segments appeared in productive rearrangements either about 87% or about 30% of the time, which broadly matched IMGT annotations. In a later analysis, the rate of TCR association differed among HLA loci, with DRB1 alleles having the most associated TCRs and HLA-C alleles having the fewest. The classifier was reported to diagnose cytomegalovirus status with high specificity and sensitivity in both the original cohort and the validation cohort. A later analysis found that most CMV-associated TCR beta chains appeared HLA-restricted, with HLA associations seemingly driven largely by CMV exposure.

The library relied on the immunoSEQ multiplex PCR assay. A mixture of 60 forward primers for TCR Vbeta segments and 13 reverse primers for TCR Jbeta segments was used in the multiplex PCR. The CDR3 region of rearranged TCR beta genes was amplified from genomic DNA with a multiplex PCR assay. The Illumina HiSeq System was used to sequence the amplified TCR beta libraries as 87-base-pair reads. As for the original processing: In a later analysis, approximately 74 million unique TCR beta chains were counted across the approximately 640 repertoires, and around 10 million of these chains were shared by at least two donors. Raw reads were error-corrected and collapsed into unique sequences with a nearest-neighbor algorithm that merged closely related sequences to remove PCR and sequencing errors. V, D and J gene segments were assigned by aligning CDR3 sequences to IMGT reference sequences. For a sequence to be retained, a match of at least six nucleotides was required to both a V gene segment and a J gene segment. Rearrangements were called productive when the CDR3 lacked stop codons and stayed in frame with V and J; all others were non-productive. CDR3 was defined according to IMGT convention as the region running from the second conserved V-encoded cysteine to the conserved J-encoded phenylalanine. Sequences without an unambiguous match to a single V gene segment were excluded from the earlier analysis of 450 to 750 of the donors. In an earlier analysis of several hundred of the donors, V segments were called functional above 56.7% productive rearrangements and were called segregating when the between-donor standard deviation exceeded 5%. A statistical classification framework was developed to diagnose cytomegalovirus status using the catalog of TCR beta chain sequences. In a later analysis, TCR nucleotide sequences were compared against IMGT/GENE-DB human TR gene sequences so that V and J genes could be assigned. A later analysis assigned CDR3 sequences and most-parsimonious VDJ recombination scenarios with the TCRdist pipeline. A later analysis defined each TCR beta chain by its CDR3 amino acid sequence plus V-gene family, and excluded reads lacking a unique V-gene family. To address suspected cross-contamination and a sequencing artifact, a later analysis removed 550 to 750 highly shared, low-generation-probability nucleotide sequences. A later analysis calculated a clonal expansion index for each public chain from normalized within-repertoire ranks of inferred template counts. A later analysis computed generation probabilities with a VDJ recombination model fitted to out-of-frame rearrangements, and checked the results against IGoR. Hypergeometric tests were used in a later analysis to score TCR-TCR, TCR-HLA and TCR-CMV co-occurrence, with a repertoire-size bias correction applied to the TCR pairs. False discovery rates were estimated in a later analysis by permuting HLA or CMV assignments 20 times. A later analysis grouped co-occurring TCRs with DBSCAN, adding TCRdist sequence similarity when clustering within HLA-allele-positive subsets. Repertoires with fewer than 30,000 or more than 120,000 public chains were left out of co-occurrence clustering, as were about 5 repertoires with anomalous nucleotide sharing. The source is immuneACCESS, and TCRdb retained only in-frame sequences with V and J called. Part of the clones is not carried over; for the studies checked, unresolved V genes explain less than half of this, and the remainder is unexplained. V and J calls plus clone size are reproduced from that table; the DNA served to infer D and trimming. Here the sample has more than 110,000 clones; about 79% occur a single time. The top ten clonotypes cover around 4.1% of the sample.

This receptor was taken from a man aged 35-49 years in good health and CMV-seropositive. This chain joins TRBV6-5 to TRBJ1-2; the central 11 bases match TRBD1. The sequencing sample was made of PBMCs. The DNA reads TGTGCCAGCAGTTACGTTAGGACAGGGGGCAACTATGGCTACACCTTC. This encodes CASSYVRTGGNYGYTF.